This is a list of T cell receptor beta chains from one sample in a study of cytomegalovirus exposure and HLA in healthy donors. The table came from immunoSEQ multiplex PCR; TCRdb's copy has only in-frame clones and leaves some out. The sample lists 90,000 to 120,000 clones, approximately 85% occurring once. Sequencing input: PBMCs. Every receptor here comes from a woman between 18 and 29 years old in good health and CMV-seronegative. The CDR3 runs from the conserved cysteine through the conserved F or W. A D gene is named only where the DNA matches it firmly. Expanded clones are given a class, and other clones once, few, many or no size at all.

CASSLPKGGAGTEAFF	TGTGCCAGCAGCTTGCCTAAGGGTGGGGCGGGGACTGAAGCTTTCTTT	TRBV7-7	.	TRBJ1-1	.
CASSDGGPQHF	TGTGCCAGCAGTGACGGGGGGCCCCAGCATTTT	TRBV2	.	TRBJ1-5	.
CAISEPRTGLAGANVLTF	TGTGCCATCAGTGAGCCTCGGACAGGGTTGGCTGGGGCCAACGTCCTGACTTTC	TRBV10-3	TRBD1	TRBJ2-6	.
CASSGYSGPSSNYGYTF	TGTGCCAGCAGCGGTTACAGTGGGCCCTCGTCTAACTATGGCTACACCTTC	TRBV11-2	.	TRBJ1-2	.
CASSFPRRGGDSYEQYF	TGTGCCAGCAGCTTCCCCAGGAGGGGGGGAGACTCCTACGAGCAGTACTTC	TRBV7-8	.	TRBJ2-7	.
CASSVGSGSGDTQYF	TGTGCCAGCAGCGTAGGTAGTGGGTCGGGGGATACGCAGTATTTT	TRBV9	.	TRBJ2-3	once
CASTKRGGETQYF	TGTGCCAGCACCAAAAGGGGGGGAGAGACCCAGTACTTC	TRBV2	.	TRBJ2-5	.
CATSRDRTGVGTGELFF	TGTGCCACCAGCAGAGATCGAACGGGGGTTGGGACCGGGGAGCTGTTTTTT	TRBV15	.	TRBJ2-2	.
CAWTGGGRGTNTEAFF	TGTGCCTGGACAGGAGGAGGGAGAGGGACTAACACTGAAGCTTTCTTT	TRBV30	.	TRBJ1-1	.
CAWSEDRNQPQHF	TGTGCCTGGAGTGAGGACAGAAATCAGCCCCAGCATTTT	TRBV30	.	TRBJ1-5	.
CASSGGLEGYGYTF	TGTGCCAGCAGCGGAGGACTTGAGGGCTATGGCTACACCTTC	TRBV9	.	TRBJ1-2	.
CASSLAYSGQGNEQYF	TGTGCCAGCAGCTTAGCTTACTCGGGACAGGGGAACGAGCAGTACTTC	TRBV7-2	TRBD1	TRBJ2-7	.
CARSLDRVHGYTF	TGTGCCAGAAGCTTGGACAGGGTCCATGGCTACACCTTC	TRBV5-3	.	TRBJ1-2	.
CASTPELTGTEAFF	TGTGCCAGCACTCCCGAATTAACCGGCACTGAAGCTTTCTTT	TRBV2	.	TRBJ1-1	once
CASHQGYGNQPQHF	TGTGCCAGTCATCAGGGGTATGGCAATCAGCCCCAGCATTTT	TRBV19	.	TRBJ1-5	once
CASSLGDREVDQPQHF	TGTGCCAGCAGCTTGGGGGACAGGGAAGTCGATCAACCCCAGCATTTT	TRBV5-8	TRBD1	TRBJ1-5	.
CASSLSRRGGNNEQFF	TGTGCCAGCAGCTTAAGTCGGCGGGGCGGTAACAATGAGCAGTTCTTC	TRBV5-4	.	TRBJ2-1	.
CATGDSRHQPQHF	TGTGCCACCGGGGACAGTCGCCATCAGCCCCAGCATTTT	TRBV15	TRBD1	TRBJ1-5	.
CASSPSSGGLLTDTQYF	TGTGCCAGCAGCCCCTCTAGCGGGGGGCTCCTCACAGATACGCAGTATTTT	TRBV7-6	TRBD2	TRBJ2-3	.
CASRGQGATQPQHF	TGTGCCAGTAGGGGACAGGGGGCAACTCAGCCCCAGCATTTT	TRBV19	TRBD1	TRBJ1-5	.
CASRPGQGFDEQFF	TGTGCCAGCAGACCGGGACAGGGGTTCGATGAGCAGTTCTTC	TRBV7-9	TRBD1	TRBJ2-1	.
CASSEWELSNQPQHF	TGTGCCAGCAGTGAATGGGAGCTTAGCAATCAGCCCCAGCATTTT	TRBV6-1	.	TRBJ1-5	.
CASSEALRNNKYF	TGTGCCAGCAGTGAAGCGCTTCGAAACAACAAGTATTTT	TRBV6-1	.	TRBJ2-3	.
CASRLQGRDGYTF	TGTGCCAGCAGACTGCAGGGTAGGGATGGCTACACCTTC	TRBV6-6	.	TRBJ1-2	once
CASKPGQANTGELFF	TGTGCCAGCAAACCGGGACAGGCGAACACCGGGGAGCTGTTTTTT	TRBV6-1	TRBD1	TRBJ2-2	few
CASATISQSYNEQFF	TGTGCCAGTGCCACCATTTCCCAGTCCTACAATGAGCAGTTCTTC	TRBV19	.	TRBJ2-1	.
CASSHRDRGLDGYTF	TGTGCCAGCAGTCACCGGGACAGGGGGCTGGACGGCTACACCTTC	TRBV27	TRBD1	TRBJ1-2	.
CASSGTGGAGYGYTF	TGTGCCAGCAGTGGAACAGGGGGCGCGGGGTATGGCTACACCTTC	TRBV2	TRBD1	TRBJ1-2	.
CASSEGSSYNEQFF	TGTGCCAGCAGTGAAGGGAGCTCCTACAATGAGCAGTTCTTC	TRBV6-5	.	TRBJ2-1	.
CASSLVGGSSGNTIYF	TGTGCCAGCAGCTTAGTCGGCGGTTCCTCTGGAAACACCATATATTTT	TRBV7-9	.	TRBJ1-3	.
CASTPEGGWGTQYF	TGTGCCAGTACCCCCGAGGGGGGGTGGGGGACCCAGTACTTC	TRBV28	.	TRBJ2-5	.
CASSFGTGGVYSNQPQHF	TGTGCCAGCAGTTTCGGGACAGGGGGCGTCTATAGCAATCAGCCCCAGCATTTT	TRBV27	TRBD1	TRBJ1-5	.
CASGSTASRYNEQFF	TGTGCTAGTGGTTCGACGGCATCCAGGTACAATGAGCAGTTCTTC	TRBV12-5	.	TRBJ2-1	.
CAWSRGFTNYGYTF	TGTGCCTGGAGTAGGGGATTCACTAACTATGGCTACACCTTC	TRBV30	.	TRBJ1-2	.
CASSFGDRATEAFF	TGCGCCAGCAGCTTCGGGGACAGGGCAACTGAAGCTTTCTTT	TRBV5-1	TRBD1	TRBJ1-1	.
CASRILAGGEETQYF	TGTGCCAGCAGGATACTAGCGGGGGGGGAAGAGACCCAGTACTTC	TRBV27	TRBD2	TRBJ2-5	once
CAWSVSFGPEGKLFF	TGTGCCTGGAGTGTATCCTTCGGACCAGAGGGAAAACTGTTTTTT	TRBV30	.	TRBJ1-4	once
CATSTGYSNLEQYF	TGTGCCACCAGCACAGGATATTCGAATTTGGAGCAGTACTTC	TRBV15	.	TRBJ2-7	.
CASSDSRDRGTDTQYF	TGTGCCAGCAGTGACTCCCGGGACAGGGGTACAGATACGCAGTATTTT	TRBV6-4	TRBD1	TRBJ2-3	.
CASSENRQGPYGYTF	TGTGCCAGCAGTGAAAATCGACAGGGCCCCTATGGCTACACCTTC	TRBV6-1	TRBD1	TRBJ1-2	.
CASSLDRAGRRTDTQYF	TGCGCCAGCAGCTTGGATCGAGCGGGGAGACGCACAGATACGCAGTATTTT	TRBV5-1	TRBD2	TRBJ2-3	.
CASSSDFTGELFF	TGTGCCAGTAGCTCAGATTTTACCGGGGAGCTGTTTTTT	TRBV19	.	TRBJ2-2	.
CASSPGTGGAKNIQYF	TGTGCCAGCAGCCCTGGGACAGGGGGAGCCAAAAACATTCAGTACTTC	TRBV5-4	TRBD1	TRBJ2-4	.
CASSLAGQGSYEQYF	TGCGCCAGCAGCTTGGCCGGACAGGGTTCCTACGAGCAGTACTTC	TRBV5-1	TRBD1	TRBJ2-7	once
CASKDSPNTGELFF	TGTGCCAGTAAGGACTCGCCGAACACCGGGGAGCTGTTTTTT	TRBV19	.	TRBJ2-2	.